This T cell receptor beta chain was found in a study of T cell responses to AZD1222 COVID-19 vaccine. Study-wide background: Doses given second, at about 4 or about 12 weeks, were pooled.

Libraries were prepared by immunoSEQ multiplex PCR; TCRdb keeps only in-frame clonotypes and omits some of them. The repertoire holds roughly 160,000 clones, with 90% as singletons. Study-level points and caveats: Only after the peak T cell response were repertoires sampled. Baseline serostatus was positive in only six or seven AZD1222 recipients. The study found Spike-specific TCR breadth and depth rose after two AZD1222 doses.

The table lists this clone with a count of one. Its cognate antigen is unknown. V was trimmed by 5 bases and J by 9 bases, leaving 18 bases between them. This CDR3 spans 14 amino acids. Germline V gives CDR1 SGDLS, CDR2 YYNGEE. This receptor was identified in an adult in good health. The J gene is TRBJ2-1, the V gene TRBV9; D may be TRBD1 or TRBD2 (5 bases each). Material: peripheral blood, obtained on day 0 of AZD1222 vaccination. The CDR3 loop reads CASSDGASWGEQFF. In DNA, the CDR3 is TGTGCCAGCAGTGACGGGGCTAGCTGGGGTGAGCAGTTCTTC.